The rows below give T cell receptor beta chains drawn from one sample of a study of blood T cell repertoires in COVID-19. Sequencing used immunoSEQ multiplex PCR; TCRdb keeps in-frame clones, though not all of them. The repertoire has 70,000 or so clones, over 80% of them found once; the top ten carry 13%. Sequenced input: peripheral blood. Receptors were obtained from a man aged 50 to 60 with COVID-19, enrolled during active disease. Both conserved end residues are part of each CDR3. A D gene is named only where the DNA matches it firmly. Clone size is given for some rows only: seen once, a few or many times, or a class if the clone is expanded.

NA | TRBJ2-1 | TRBV3-1/TRBV3-2 | NA | TGTGCCAGCAGCCCCCGGTTAGCGGAAGGGAATGAGCAGTTCTTC | CASSPRLAEGNEQFF
NA | TRBJ1-4 | TRBV24-1 | NA | TGTGCCACCAGTGATCCCAAGGCCCAAGGGGCCCAGGGTTCCGGGGAAAAACTGTTTTTT | CATSDPKAQGAQGSGEKLFF
NA | TRBJ1-4 | TRBV29-1 | NA | TGCAGCGTTGGAGGGGGAATTGAAAAACTGTTTTTT | CSVGGGIEKLFF
medium-sized | TRBJ1-5 | TRBV28 | NA | TGTGCCAGCAGTTTATTAGGGGGTGGGCAGCCCCAGCATTTT | CASSLLGGGQPQHF
few | TRBJ2-7 | TRBV19 | NA | TGTGCCAGTAGGGAAGATGCAGGGGCCAACTCCTACGAGCAGTACTTC | CASREDAGANSYEQYF
NA | TRBJ2-7 | TRBV20-1 | NA | TGCAGTGCTAGTGTAACAGGAACGACCCGCGGGCAGTACTTC | CSASVTGTTRGQYF
NA | TRBJ2-6 | TRBV7-3 | TRBD2 | TGTGCCAGCAGCTCTAGCGGGAGTGGGGCCAACGTCCTGACTTTC | CASSSSGSGANVLTF
NA | TRBJ2-5 | TRBV7-2 | TRBD1 | TGTGCCAGCAGTCTTCAGACAGGGCCCCAAGAGACCCAGTACTTC | CASSLQTGPQETQYF
few | TRBJ1-2 | TRBV28 | NA | TGTGCCAGCAGTTTATCAGAAGGCTACACCTTC | CASSLSEGYTF
NA | TRBJ2-7 | TRBV6-6 | NA | TGTGCCAGCATTCAGGGTTACTCCTACGAGCAGTACTTC | CASIQGYSYEQYF